The 27 T cell receptor beta chains reported below all come from one sample, sequenced in a study of T-cell memory formation after mild COVID-19. TCRdb reanalysed the 5' RACE reads using MiXCR and keeps one entry per CDR3 protein. Altogether 150,000 to 200,000 distinct CDR3 sequences are present, 11% being singletons, with the ten largest covering roughly 3.8%. Sequencing input: PBMCs or a T cell subset sorted from them (not recorded which). The receptor source for this set is a man aged 18 to 29 who had mild COVID-19 (a few samples of this study predate the infection). Cell type and time point are not known.

This sequence joins TRBV7-2 and TRBJ2-5; 7 nucleotides line up with TRBD2. Germline CDR1 SGHTA, CDR2 FQGNSA. Losses at the gene ends were 5 bases for V and 5 bases for J; bases not matched to a gene: 8. This CDR3 comprises 14 residues. The CDR3 DNA follows: TGTGCCAGCAGCCCTGGGACTATTTTCGAGACCCAGTACTTC. Its protein product is CASSPGTIFETQYF.

This clonotype was found a few times. V and J are TRBV12-3 or TRBV12-4 and TRBJ2-1; the D gene is possibly TRBD2 (7 bases). Trimming left V 10 bases short and J 6 bases short, with 22 bases between. CDR3 size: 15 residues. CDR3 nucleotide sequence: TGTGCCACCGTTGGGAGGGGGTCTTCGGGCAATGAGCAGTTCTTC. Translation gives CATVGRGSSGNEQFF.

The chain is built from TRBV6-1 and TRBJ2-7; 8 nucleotides agree with TRBD1. V lost 6 bases, J lost 2 bases, and 9 bases stayed unmatched. This CDR3 spans 15 amino acids. Germline CDR1 MNHNS, CDR2 SASEGT. DNA for the CDR3: TGTGCCAGCAGGAGAGAACCGGGACAGGCCTACGAGCAGTACGTC. It yields the protein CASRREPGQAYEQYV.

There are a few counts of this clonotype. J is TRBJ2-7 and V is TRBV5-1; D is possibly TRBD1 (6 bases). The germline CDR1 and CDR2 sequences are SGHRS and YFSETQ. The CDR3 contains 14 residues. V was trimmed by 0 bases and J by 7 bases, leaving 14 bases between them. CDR3 sequence reads: CASSLEGDLGEQYF. CDR3 DNA sequence: TGCGCCAGCAGCTTGGAGGGGGATTTAGGGGAGCAGTACTTC.

V is TRBV7-7 and J is TRBJ2-2; perhaps TRBD1 as D (6 bases). With 1 base removed from V and 2 bases from J, the gap between germline ends came to 14 bases. Germline CDR1 and CDR2: SSHAT and FNYEAQ (reference sequence). This CDR3 is built from 17 residues. CDR3 bases: TGTGCCAGCAGCTTAGGTTCTTGGACAGCCAACACCGGGGAGCTGTTTTTT. This sequence encodes CASSLGSWTANTGELFF.

This chain connects TRBV19 to TRBJ2-6; D is uncertain. Trimming left V 7 bases short and J 2 bases short, with 15 bases between. Germline CDR1 reads LNHDA; CDR2 reads SQIVND (reference sequence). The CDR3 has 16 amino acids. Here the CDR3 reads CASKRAAQTGANVLTF. The CDR3 DNA is TGTGCCAGTAAACGGGCTGCCCAGACTGGGGCCAACGTCCTGACTTTC.

This rearrangement joins TRBV29-1 to TRBJ2-5; 10 bases agree with TRBD1. Germline CDR1 and CDR2: SQVTM and ANQGSEA. The CDR3 runs 12 residues. V gave up 6 bases and J gave up 5 bases; unmatched junction bases: 3. The CDR3 sequence is CSVTGGAETQYF. CDR3 sequence (DNA): TGCAGCGTGACAGGGGGCGCGGAGACCCAGTACTTC.

The rearrangement links TRBV6-1 to TRBJ2-7; 10 bases align to TRBD2. Losses at the gene ends were 8 bases for V and 1 base for J; bases not matched to a gene: 8. The CDR3 consists of 15 residues. Germline-derived CDR1 and CDR2 are MNHNS and SASEGT. The CDR3 DNA follows: TGTGCCAGCGGCCTAGCGGGGGCTCTTTCCTACGAGCAGTACTTC. Residues: CASGLAGALSYEQYF.

The table lists this clonotype with a few counts. This chain joins TRBV7-8 and TRBJ2-7; D call uncertain. Trimming pared 7 bases from V and 2 bases from J, leaving 12 bases between. Germline loops: CDR1 SGHVS, CDR2 FQNEAQ. This CDR3 spans 13 amino acids. The CDR3 nucleotides read TGTGCCAGCATTCTCCCGGGCACCTACGAGCAGTACTTC. This gives the protein CASILPGTYEQYF.

The chain couples TRBV10-3 to TRBJ1-2; no clear D gene. The CDR3 has 13 amino acids. The V end was cut by 2 bases, the J end by 4 bases, with 8 bases between. The germline gives CDR1 ENHRY, CDR2 SYGVKD. CDR3 nucleotide sequence: TGTGCCATCAGTGAGCGCGCAGGCTATGGCTACACCTTC. Translating it yields CAISERAGYGYTF.

The V and J genes are TRBV2 and TRBJ2-3; TRBD2 matches at 7 bases. CDR3 length equals 13 residues. CDR1 is SNHLY and CDR2 is FYNNEI in the germline V gene. After removal of 6 bases from V and 7 bases from J, the junction contained 7 bases not matched to a gene. In DNA form, the CDR3 reads TGTGCCAGCAGGCGGGGGATCCGATATACGCAGTATTTT. This sequence encodes CASRRGIRYTQYF.

This chain links TRBV20-1 with TRBJ1-5, with D possibly matching TRBD1 (6 bases). The CDR3 has 15 residues. Germline V gives CDR1 DFQATT, CDR2 SNEGSKA (reference sequence). V was clipped by 5 bases and J by 7 bases, with 21 bases between them. The CDR3 here is CSAYPGGSFGQPQHF. The CDR3 region has the DNA TGCAGTGCTTATCCCGGGGGCTCCTTCGGGCAGCCCCAGCATTTT.

The J gene is TRBJ1-2, the V gene TRBV20-1; TRBD1 matches 9 bases. Trimming at V came to 5 bases and at J to 10 bases, leaving 8 bases not matched to a gene. Germline V gene sequence: CDR1 DFQATT, CDR2 SNEGSKA (reference sequence). The CDR3 length is 12 residues. The DNA for the CDR3 is TGCAGTGCTGCCGGGACAGGGCAGTCCTACACCTTC. Its protein is CSAAGTGQSYTF.

This clonotype was seen a few times. The chain couples TRBV6-5 to TRBJ2-3; weak D call: TRBD2 (7 bases). V was shortened by 2 bases and J by 7 bases, with 16 bases between the two germline ends. The CDR3 is made up of 15 amino acids. CDR1 and CDR2 from the germline V gene are MNHEY and SVGAGI. CDR3 DNA: TGTGCCAGCAGTTACAGGGGGGGGAGGGGATATACGCAGTATTTT. Protein sequence: CASSYRGGRGYTQYF.

This clonotype has more than one count but fewer than ten. This chain uses TRBV4-1 with TRBJ2-5, with D perhaps TRBD1 or TRBD2 (5 bases each). This CDR3 is built from 17 residues. Per germline, CDR1 MGHRA and CDR2 YSYEKL. Trimming removed 4 bases from V and 3 bases from J, with 21 bases in between. In nucleotides, the CDR3 is TGCGCCAGCAGCCCTACTTATGGGGGAGCGGCAAAAGAGACCCAGTACTTC. Residues: CASSPTYGGAAKETQYF.

This clonotype was seen at least ten times. The V gene is TRBV9, the J gene TRBJ2-1; 8 bases fit TRBD1. CDR3 length: 16 residues. Germline values: CDR1 SGDLS, CDR2 YYNGEE. V dropped 3 bases and J dropped 4; count of bases not matched to a gene: 9. The CDR3 DNA is TGTGCCAGCAGCGGCCCCGGGACAGGCATATACAATGAGCAGTTCTTC. This gives the protein CASSGPGTGIYNEQFF. Complete variable domain (other parts from reference TRBV9 and TRBJ2-1): DSGVTQTPKHLITATGQRVTLRCSPRSGDLSVYWYQQSLDQGLQFLIQYYNGEERAKGNILERFSAQQFPDLHSELNLSSLELGDSALYFCASSGPGTGIYNEQFFGPGTRLTVL.

The sample holds a few counts of this clonotype. The gene calls are TRBV12-3 or TRBV12-4 and TRBJ1-2; 11 positions agree with TRBD1. The CDR3 runs to 16 residues. J was trimmed by 7 bases and V by 3 bases; bases with no gene match: 10. CDR3 region: CASSFNPGQGAGGYTF. The CDR3 coding sequence is TGTGCCAGCAGTTTTAACCCCGGACAGGGGGCGGGTGGCTACACCTTC.

V is TRBV19 and J is TRBJ2-5; D might be TRBD2 (6 bases). The V end was cut by 10 bases, the J end by 2 bases, with 14 bases between. Germline V lookup: CDR1 LNHDA, CDR2 SQIVND (reference sequence). This CDR3 region has 13 residues. The chain's CDR3 is CATATRGQETQYF. DNA of the CDR3: TGTGCCACCGCCACCCGGGGGCAAGAGACCCAGTACTTC.

This chain joins TRBV28 and TRBJ2-7; a possible D gene is TRBD2 (5 bases). The CDR3 loop spans 12 amino acids. The V gene lost 10 bases and the J gene lost 2 bases, with 12 bases spanning the gap. CDR1 MDHEN and CDR2 SYDVKM come from the germline V gene. The CDR3 sequence is CATQRGAYEQYV. The CDR3 region has the DNA TGTGCCACCCAACGGGGTGCCTACGAGCAGTACGTC.

As for this clonotype: It may be a read error: a sequence one base away is much more abundant. The CDR3 DNA is TGTGCCAGCAGCTCCACGGGACAGGGGACGTTTGAGTACTTC. Protein: CASSSTGQGTFEYF. V is TRBV7-2 and J is TRBJ2-5, with 10 bases aligning to TRBD1. Germline CDR1 is SGHTA and CDR2 is FQGNSA. The CDR3 is 14 residues long. The ends lost 4 bases at V and 12 bases at J; junction bases unmatched: 11.

The chain has TRBV18 and TRBJ1-1; possibly TRBD1 for D (6 bases). V lost 1 base to trimming and J lost 6 bases, with 15 bases between them. The CDR3 runs 15 residues. The germline V gene encodes CDR1 KGHSH and CDR2 LQKENI. CDR3 amino acids: CASSPRSGDIAEAFF. The DNA of the CDR3 is TGTGCCAGCTCACCACGGTCAGGGGATATTGCTGAAGCTTTCTTT.

This clonotype has ten or more counts. The chain combines TRBV5-1 with TRBJ2-3; no definite D call. Germline V CDR1 and CDR2: SGHRS, YFSETQ. The CDR3 loop spans 15 amino acids. Deletions cut 0 bases from V and 0 bases from J, with 8 bases between. The DNA for the CDR3 is TGCGCCAGCAGCTTGGCCCAAACAAGCACAGATACGCAGTATTTT. Amino acid sequence: CASSLAQTSTDTQYF.

In this sample, this clonotype turned up a few times. An end of the junction does not agree with germline; a read error may underlie this. The chain couples TRBV7-7 to TRBJ2-2; 10 bases fit TRBD2. Germline V lookup: CDR1 SSHAT, CDR2 FNYEAQ (reference sequence). The CDR3 sequence is 17 residues long. CDR3 DNA: TGTGCTAGCAGCTCAGGACTAGCGGAGATGAACACCGGGGAGCTGTTTTTT. This sequence encodes CASSSGLAEMNTGELFF.

The rearrangement joins TRBV4-2 to TRBJ2-1; 7 nucleotides agree with TRBD1. CDR1 and CDR2 (germline): LGHNA, YNFKEQ. The V gene end was trimmed by 0 bases and the J gene end by 7 bases; junction bases not matched to a gene: 9. CDR3 length: 16 amino acids. In DNA form, the CDR3 reads TGTGCCAGCAGCCAAGAGATCCTGACAGGGTGGAATGAGCAGTTCTTC. It yields the protein CASSQEILTGWNEQFF.

In DNA form, the CDR3 reads TGTGCCATCAGTGAACGACAGATCTACGGCTACACCTTC. This translates into CAISERQIYGYTF. The chain couples TRBV10-3 to TRBJ1-2; D is possibly TRBD1 (5 bases). Germline V gene data show CDR1 as ENHRY and CDR2 as SYGVKD. The CDR3 is 13 residues long. The V end was cut by 3 bases, the J end by 8 bases, with 13 bases between.

CDR3 in amino acids: CASSLVRHSGEKLFF. As DNA, the CDR3 is TGTGCCAGCAGCTTAGTACGGCACAGTGGGGAAAAACTGTTTTTT. V usage is TRBV7-9 and J usage is TRBJ1-4; unclear D gene. Germline assignment: CDR1 SEHNR and CDR2 FQNEAQ (reference sequence). The germline V and J ends were trimmed by 1 base and 8 bases, with 14 bases remaining between them. There are 15 residues in the CDR3.

This clonotype was seen only a few times. V is TRBV12-5 and J is TRBJ2-1; 9 bases match TRBD2. CDR1 is LGHNT, CDR2 FRNRAP, per germline. The CDR3 covers 13 residues. The junction had 6 bases not matched to a gene; V was cut back by 3 bases and J by 12 bases. The CDR3 coding sequence is TGTGCTAGTGGTTTAGGCGGGGGGGCTGGGCAGTTCTTC. Amino acids: CASGLGGGAGQFF.